This T cell receptor beta chain was identified in a study of T cells after yellow fever vaccination. Points from the study as a whole: High-abundance clonotypes from the bulk population could contaminate FACS-sorted repertoires.

TCRdb reprocessed the 5' RACE reads with MiXCR, giving one entry per CDR3 protein. The table shows 400,000 or so distinct CDR3 sequences, with around 6.4% occurring only once. J lost 4 bases, V lost 1 base, and 10 bases had no gene match. The CDR3 is 16 residues long. Germline values: CDR1 SGHKS, CDR2 YYEKEE (reference sequence). Details on this clonotype: Its specificity is not known.

Sequenced material: PBMCs, taken 5 days after the yellow fever booster vaccination. The rearrangement links TRBV5-5 to TRBJ2-7; 8 bases line up with TRBD1. The sequence derives from a man aged 25 to 45 who received the YFV17D yellow fever vaccine. The CDR3 region is CASSLPLDRGTYEQYF. CDR3 nucleotides: TGTGCCAGCAGCTTGCCCCTCGACAGGGGAACGTACGAGCAGTACTTC.